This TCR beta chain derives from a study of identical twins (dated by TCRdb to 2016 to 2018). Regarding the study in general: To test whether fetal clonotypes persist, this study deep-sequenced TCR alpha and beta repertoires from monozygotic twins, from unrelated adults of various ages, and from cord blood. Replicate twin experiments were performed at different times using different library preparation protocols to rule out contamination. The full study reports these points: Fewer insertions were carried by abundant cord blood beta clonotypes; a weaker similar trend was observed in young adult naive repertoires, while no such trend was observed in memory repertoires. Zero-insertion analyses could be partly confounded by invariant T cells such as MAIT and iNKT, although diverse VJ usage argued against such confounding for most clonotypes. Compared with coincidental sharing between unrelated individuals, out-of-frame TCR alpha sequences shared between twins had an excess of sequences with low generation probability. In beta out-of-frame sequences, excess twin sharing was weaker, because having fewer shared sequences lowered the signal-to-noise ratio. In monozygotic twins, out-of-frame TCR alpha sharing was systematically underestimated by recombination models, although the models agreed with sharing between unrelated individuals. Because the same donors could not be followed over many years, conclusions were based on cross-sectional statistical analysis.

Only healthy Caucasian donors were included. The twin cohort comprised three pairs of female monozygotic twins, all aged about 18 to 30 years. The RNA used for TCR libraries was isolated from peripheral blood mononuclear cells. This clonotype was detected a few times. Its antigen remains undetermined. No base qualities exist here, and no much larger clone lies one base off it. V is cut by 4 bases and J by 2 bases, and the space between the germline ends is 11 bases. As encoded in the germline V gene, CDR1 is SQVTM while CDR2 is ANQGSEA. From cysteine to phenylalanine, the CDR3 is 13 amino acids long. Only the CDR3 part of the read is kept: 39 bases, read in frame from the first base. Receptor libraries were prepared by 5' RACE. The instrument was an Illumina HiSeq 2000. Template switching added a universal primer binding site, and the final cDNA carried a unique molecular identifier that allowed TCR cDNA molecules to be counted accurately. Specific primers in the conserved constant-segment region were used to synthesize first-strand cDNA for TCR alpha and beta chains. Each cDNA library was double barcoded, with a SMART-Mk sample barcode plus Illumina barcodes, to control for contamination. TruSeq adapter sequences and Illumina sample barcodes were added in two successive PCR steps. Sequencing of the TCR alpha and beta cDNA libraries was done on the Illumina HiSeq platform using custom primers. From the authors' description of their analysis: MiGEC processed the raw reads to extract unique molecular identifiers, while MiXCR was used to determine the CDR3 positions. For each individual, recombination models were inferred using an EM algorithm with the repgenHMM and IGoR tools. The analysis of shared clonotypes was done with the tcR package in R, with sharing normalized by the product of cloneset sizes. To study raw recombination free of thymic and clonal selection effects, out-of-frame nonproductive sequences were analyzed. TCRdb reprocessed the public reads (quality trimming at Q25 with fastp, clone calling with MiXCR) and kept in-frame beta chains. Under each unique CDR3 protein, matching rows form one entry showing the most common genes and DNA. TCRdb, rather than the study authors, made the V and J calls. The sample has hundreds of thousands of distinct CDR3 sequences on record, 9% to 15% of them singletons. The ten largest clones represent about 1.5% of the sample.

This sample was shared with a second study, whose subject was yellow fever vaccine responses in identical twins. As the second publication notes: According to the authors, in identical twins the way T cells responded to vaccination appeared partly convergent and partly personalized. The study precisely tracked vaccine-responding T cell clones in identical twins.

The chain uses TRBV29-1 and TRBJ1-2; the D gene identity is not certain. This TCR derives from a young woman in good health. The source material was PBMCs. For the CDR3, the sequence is CSVVDEANYGYTF. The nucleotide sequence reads TGCAGCGTTGTTGACGAGGCCAACTATGGCTACACCTTC.